The 16 T cell receptor beta chains presented below share a single source sample, sequenced in a study of blood T cell repertoires in COVID-19 (dated by TCRdb to 2018 to 2020). Library preparation employed the immunoSEQ multiplex PCR assay. TCRdb provides this immuneACCESS table in a form limited to in-frame rearrangements. Some clones are lacking; in checked studies, under half of them reflect an unresolved V gene, and why the rest are absent is not known. Within this sample are roughly 130,000 clones, with more than 75% of them counted one time only. The ten largest account for approximately 4% of the sample. The sample consisted of peripheral blood. The source is a woman aged 55-69 years with acute or convalescent COVID-19.

The chain couples TRBV6-1 to TRBJ2-3, with D perhaps matching TRBD2 (7 bases). Germline values: CDR1 MNHNS, CDR2 SASEGT. Trimming pared 4 bases from V and 4 bases from J, leaving 18 bases between. The CDR3 extends over 16 amino acids. The CDR3 nucleotides are TGTGCCAGCAGTGGTCTTGGGGGGGCAACCCCAGATACGCAGTATTTT. Translated: CASSGLGGATPDTQYF.

CDR3 in amino acids: CASSPWGVQETQYF. CDR3 coding DNA: TGTGCCAGCAGCCCCTGGGGCGTACAAGAGACCCAGTACTTC. The rearrangement links TRBV7-2 to TRBJ2-5, with D maybe TRBD1 (5 bases). Trimming removed 5 bases from V and 2 bases from J, with 12 bases in between. There are 14 residues in the CDR3. Germline V gene data show CDR1 as SGHTA and CDR2 as FQGNSA.

The chain has TRBV11-3 and TRBJ2-3, with 7 nucleotides matching TRBD2. This CDR3 is 16 amino acids long. Germline V gene data show CDR1 as SGHNT and CDR2 as YENEEA. V trimming: 4 bases; J trimming: 1 base; junction bases outside the gene matches: 8. CDR3 in amino acids: CASSSRVAGGTDTQYF. The CDR3 nucleotides are TGTGCCAGCAGCTCCCGGGTGGCGGGAGGCACAGATACGCAGTATTTT. Together with reference TRBV11-3 and TRBJ2-3, the CDR3 gives the full variable domain: EAGVVQSPRYKIIEKKQPVAFWCNPISGHNTLYWYLQNLGQGPELLIRYENEEAVDDSQLPKDRFSAERLKGVDSTLKIQPAELGDSAVYLCASSSRVAGGTDTQYFGPGTRLTVL.

The chain recombines TRBV5-6 with TRBJ1-6; D unresolved. Trimming took off 2 bases at V and 8 bases at J, with 8 bases between the two ends. This CDR3 has 13 amino acids. Germline V CDR1 and CDR2: SGHDT, YYEEEE. The CDR3 here is CASSFSGDSPLHF. The CDR3 bases are TGTGCCAGCAGCTTCTCCGGGGATTCACCCCTCCACTTT.

The chain recombines TRBV2 with TRBJ1-2; D gene unclear. The length of the CDR3 is 12 residues. The germline gives CDR1 SNHLY, CDR2 FYNNEI. The V and J ends lost 6 bases and 5 bases respectively, with 10 bases between them. Here the CDR3 reads CASRAGKYGYTF. The DNA for the CDR3 is TGTGCCAGCAGAGCAGGCAAATATGGCTACACCTTC. The variable domain in full, completed from reference TRBV2 and TRBJ1-2, reads EPEVTQTPSHQVTQMGQEVILRCVPISNHLYFYWYRQILGQKVEFLVSFYNNEISEKSEIFDDQFSVERPDGSNFTLKIRSTKLEDSAMYFCASRAGKYGYTFGSGTRLTVV.

CDR3 sequence: CASRFQDRAPEEKLFF. The CDR3 DNA sequence: TGTGCAAGTCGCTTCCAGGACAGGGCCCCGGAGGAAAAACTGTTTTTT. The V gene is TRBV12-2, the J gene TRBJ1-4; the table assigns TRBD1, which was not confirmed against the DNA. TRBV12-2 is an annotated pseudogene. The CDR3 spans 16 residues.

About this clone itself: The same CDR3 can be traced to other DNA sequences in this sample. V and J are TRBV19 and TRBJ1-1; no reliable D call. Germline V lookup: CDR1 LNHDA, CDR2 SQIVND (reference sequence). Trimming stripped 5 bases from V and 5 bases from J, with 15 bases between. This CDR3 has 14 amino acids. The CDR3 loop is CASSPLRETTEAFF. The CDR3 DNA reads TGTGCCAGTAGTCCTCTTAGGGAGACTACTGAAGCTTTCTTT.

This sequence joins TRBV7-9 and TRBJ2-3; no clear D. This CDR3 contains 11 residues. V dropped 6 bases and J dropped 6 bases, with 7 bases sitting between them. The V gene's germline CDR1 is SEHNR and CDR2 FQNEAQ (reference sequence). The CDR3 spells CASRAADTQYF. In DNA, the CDR3 is TGTGCCAGCAGGGCAGCGGATACGCAGTATTTT.

This chain connects TRBV13 to TRBJ1-2; D remains unclear. This CDR3 region has 15 residues. Looked up from germline, CDR1 is PRHDT and CDR2 is FYEKMQ (reference sequence). Trimming removed 7 bases at V and 0 bases at J, with 15 bases between. Written as DNA, the CDR3 is TGTGCCAGCACGAGACGGGCAGCGGCTAACTATGGCTACACCTTC. This codes for CASTRRAAANYGYTF. Drawing the rest from reference TRBV13 and TRBJ1-2, the complete variable domain is AAGVIQSPRHLIKEKRETATLKCYPIPRHDTVYWYQQGPGQDPQFLISFYEKMQSDKGSIPDRFSAQQFSDYHSELNMSSLELGDSALYFCASTRRAAANYGYTFGSGTRLTVV.

This chain uses TRBV6-4 with TRBJ1-2; D possibly corresponds to TRBD1 (5 bases). Per germline, CDR1 MRHNA and CDR2 SNTAGT. V was trimmed by 4 bases and J by 7 bases, leaving 16 bases between them. This CDR3 comprises 14 residues. The CDR3 coding sequence is TGTGCCAGCAGTGTCGACAGTTCCTATGGTGGCTACACCTTC. This gives the protein CASSVDSSYGGYTF.

The genes are TRBV28 and TRBJ2-7; the D is unclear. V lost 8 bases and J lost 2, with 16 bases in between. CDR3 length equals 14 residues. Germline CDR1 is MDHEN and CDR2 is SYDVKM. The CDR3 region is CASSNPLPPYEQYV. The CDR3 nucleotides are TGTGCCAGCTCGAATCCACTTCCCCCCTACGAGCAGTACGTC.

This clone was detected a few times. The J gene is TRBJ2-5, the V gene TRBV7-2; 11 nucleotides agree with TRBD1. Per germline, CDR1 SGHTA and CDR2 FQGNSA. V lost 3 bases, J lost 5 bases, and 2 bases stayed unmatched. CDR3 size: 14 residues. CDR3 sequence: CASSFRDRGETQYF. The CDR3 coding sequence is TGTGCCAGCAGCTTCCGGGACAGGGGGGAGACCCAGTACTTC.

This chain connects TRBV19 to TRBJ2-1; TRBD1 agrees at 11 bases. CDR3 length equals 14 residues. With 5 bases clipped from V and 12 bases from J, the junction kept 9 bases outside the gene matches. Looked up from germline, CDR1 is LNHDA and CDR2 is SQIVND (reference sequence). The CDR3 region has the DNA TGTGCCAGTAGTGCCGGACAGGGGGCCCTGGGGCAGTTCTTC. This encodes CASSAGQGALGQFF.

The genes are TRBV5-4 and TRBJ1-3; D not resolved. CDR1 is SGHNT and CDR2 is YYREEE in the germline V gene (reference sequence). The V gene lost 4 bases and the J gene lost 6 bases, with 11 bases spanning the gap. CDR3 length equals 13 residues. The CDR3 region has the DNA TGTGCCAGCAGCAAACAAGATCTAAACACCATATATTTT. Protein: CASSKQDLNTIYF.

The gene calls are TRBV5-1 and TRBJ2-1, with 8 bases fitting TRBD2. CDR3 length: 14 residues. Germline V gives CDR1 SGHRS, CDR2 YFSETQ. J was trimmed by 4 bases and V by 4 bases; bases with no gene match: 4. Written as DNA, the CDR3 is TGCGCCAGCAGCAGGGTAGCGGGGTACAATGAGCAGTTCTTC. The encoded protein is CASSRVAGYNEQFF. The full variable domain, in which reference TRBV5-1 and TRBJ2-1 provide the parts outside the CDR3, is KAGVTQTPRYLIKTRGQQVTLSCSPISGHRSVSWYQQTPGQGLQFLFEYFSETQRNKGNFPGRFSGRQFSNSRSEMNVSTLELGDSALYLCASSRVAGYNEQFFGPGTRLTVL.

With respect to this clone: Within the sample, other DNA sequences also encode this same CDR3. This rearrangement joins TRBV6-1 to TRBJ1-4; D gene unclear. CDR3 length equals 14 residues. Trimming shortened V by 2 bases and J by 8 bases, and 12 bases separated the two germline ends. The germline V gene has CDR1 MNHNS and CDR2 SASEGT. The CDR3 spells CASSENRGREKLFF. In DNA form, the CDR3 reads TGTGCCAGCAGTGAAAATCGTGGGAGAGAAAAACTGTTTTTT.